This T cell receptor beta chain appears in the sequencing data of a study of shared clonotypes between healthy human individuals. Sequencing was performed with immunoSEQ multiplex PCR; in TCRdb, only in-frame clones are kept and a portion is missing. Among millions of clones listed, about 95% were seen once. Naive CD8 cells lacked CD45RO and underwent positive selection for CCR7, leaving out terminally differentiated effector memory CD45RA+ cells. Adult Caucasians living in Nashville, Tennessee made up all of the donors. Note on this clone: Its cognate antigen is unknown.

Study-wide points: Incompleteness in sorted-subset sequencing, despite large depth, was shown by rarefaction. Generally, naive subsets (rather than memory subsets) showed larger estimated richness. It was observed that roughly 5.4% of naive CD4 clonotypes were shared across a few donors.

The sequence was collected from a man younger than 35 in good health. The material sequenced was naive CD8+ T cells sorted from blood.

Here the CDR3 reads CASSYSQGFGRAFF. CDR3 coding DNA: TGTGCCAGCAGTTACTCTCAGGGTTTTGGTCGAGCTTTCTTT. J is TRBJ1-1 and V is TRBV6-5, with D possibly being TRBD1 (5 bases). Between the trimmed V and J ends, which lost 0 bases and 10 bases, there was a span of 15 bases. This CDR3 contains 14 residues. Germline CDR1 and CDR2: MNHEY and SVGAGI.